The 23 T cell receptor beta chains in this list originate from one sample, sequenced in a study of T cell repertoires in cytomegalovirus infection (dated by TCRdb to about 2019). Sequencing used an Illumina HiSeq 1500. TCRdb reran the public reads through fastp at Q25 and MiXCR, keeping productive beta chains. Each entry merges the rows of one CDR3 protein and shows their most common DNA and genes. This sample comprises tens of thousands of distinct CDR3 sequences, roughly 3.7% of them detected only once. The top ten clones comprise 3.5% to 5% of the sample. The sequencing sample was made of PBMCs. These receptors were taken from a human donor in good health (CMV status not recorded). Some clones in this sample may be carry-over from other donors' samples.

At least ten counts were recorded for this clonotype. This chain uses TRBV6-1 with TRBJ1-1, with 7 bases identical to TRBD1. Germline CDR1 MNHNS, CDR2 SASEGT. The CDR3 extends over 12 amino acids. V shed 5 bases and J 10 bases; nucleotides not matched to a gene: 7. The CDR3, as DNA: TGTGCCAGCAGTTATGGTGGGACAGTAGCTTTCTTT. Amino acids: CASSYGGTVAFF.

This clonotype was counted ten times or more. The chain uses TRBV12-3 or TRBV12-4 and TRBJ2-1, with 9 positions matching TRBD1. The junction had 10 bases not matched to a gene; V was cut back by 5 bases and J by 8 bases. This CDR3 has 15 residues. The CDR3 reads CASSNRDRVMDEQFF. The CDR3, as DNA: TGTGCCAGCAGTAACCGGGACAGGGTAATGGATGAGCAGTTCTTC.

Many counts were recorded for this clonotype. The V call is TRBV12-3 or TRBV12-4, the J call TRBJ1-1; D unresolved. Deletions cut 0 bases from V and 0 bases from J, with 5 bases between. The CDR3 is made up of 14 amino acids. The CDR3 DNA sequence: TGTGCCAGCAGTTTAGCGCCGGTGAACACTGAAGCTTTCTTT. It specifies CASSLAPVNTEAFF.

This clonotype was counted at least ten times. This sequence joins TRBV12-3 or TRBV12-4 and TRBJ1-1; 9 nucleotides line up with TRBD1. V lost 8 bases and J lost 4; bases outside the gene matches: 14. The CDR3 is 16 residues long. Here the CDR3 DNA reads TGTGCCAGCCCGCAGGGGGGACAGGGAGGCGGCACTGAAGCTTTCTTT. This gives the protein CASPQGGQGGGTEAFF.

In this sample, this clonotype turned up many times. The chain has TRBV6-2 or TRBV6-3 and TRBJ1-1; no clear D gene. Germline-derived CDR1 and CDR2 are MNHEY and SVGEGT. The CDR3 has 15 residues. V lost 2 bases to trimming and J lost 1 base, with 11 bases between them. The CDR3: CASSYNFLRNTEAFF. The DNA for the CDR3 is TGTGCCAGCAGTTACAACTTCCTGAGGAACACTGAAGCTTTCTTT.

This clonotype was recorded at least ten times. V and J are TRBV11-2 and TRBJ1-1; D is undetermined. Trimming stripped 2 bases from V and 3 bases from J, with 16 bases between. The CDR3 contains 16 residues. CDR1 is SGHAT and CDR2 is FQNNGV in the germline V gene. The CDR3 loop reads CASSLIGSPLHTEAFF. CDR3 bases: TGTGCCAGCAGCTTAATCGGCAGTCCGCTCCACACTGAAGCTTTCTTT. The full variable domain, with the rest looked up from reference TRBV11-2 and TRBJ1-1, is EAGVAQSPRYKIIEKRQSVAFWCNPISGHATLYWYQQILGQGPKLLIQFQNNGVVDDSQLPKDRFSAERLKGVDSTLKIQPAKLEDSAVYLCASSLIGSPLHTEAFFGQGTRLTVV.

This clonotype was observed at least ten times. V and J are TRBV19 and TRBJ1-2; 7 nucleotides match TRBD1. The CDR3 runs 12 residues. Trimming at V came to 9 bases and at J to 5 bases, leaving 6 bases not matched to a gene. Germline V gene data show CDR1 as LNHDA and CDR2 as SQIVND (reference sequence). The CDR3 DNA is TGTGCCAGACCCGACAGGGATTATGGCTACACCTTC. Translating it yields CARPDRDYGYTF.

This clonotype was counted at least ten times. At one end, the junction sequence differs from germline, possibly due to a read error. J is TRBJ1-5 and V is TRBV4-1; tentative D call: TRBD1 (5 bases). This CDR3 is 18 amino acids long. Per the germline V gene, CDR1 is MGHRA and CDR2 is YSYEKL. CDR3 bases: TGCGCCAGCAGACAAGATTGGGGGGGAGAATTCGAATCACTACCCCAGCATTTT. Protein sequence: CASRQDWGGEFESLPQHF.

This clonotype showed up many times. This chain uses TRBV20-1 with TRBJ1-4; 10 positions match TRBD1. CDR1 and CDR2 from the germline V gene are DFQATT and SNEGSKA (reference sequence). J gave up 6 bases and V 5 bases, and 3 bases lay outside the gene matches. The CDR3 is 13 amino acids. Here the CDR3 DNA reads TGCAGTGCTCCCGGGACAGGGGATGAAAAACTGTTTTTT. Translated, it gives CSAPGTGDEKLFF.

At least ten counts were recorded for this clonotype. CDR3 sequence (DNA): TGTGCCAGCAGCTTTCGTGTGGGAACGGGCAATGAGCAGTTCTTC. Residues: CASSFRVGTGNEQFF. This chain joins TRBV7-6 and TRBJ2-1; D is undetermined. Germline V gene sequence: CDR1 SGHVS, CDR2 FNYEAQ. Trimming stripped 3 bases from V and 6 bases from J, with 15 bases between. The CDR3 runs 15 residues.

In its sample, this clonotype was seen many times. The V gene is TRBV19, the J gene TRBJ1-1; unclear D gene. The V end was cut by 8 bases, the J end by 4 bases, with 17 bases between. This CDR3 region has 14 residues. Germline V lookup: CDR1 LNHDA, CDR2 SQIVND (reference sequence). CDR3 bases: TGTGCCAGTCAACAACACAGATTAATCACTGAAGCTTTCTTT. Protein sequence: CASQQHRLITEAFF.

This clonotype was picked up many times. The J gene is TRBJ2-7, the V gene TRBV6-5, with D unresolved. The CDR3 is made up of 13 amino acids. Trimming took off 6 bases at V and 4 bases at J, with 13 bases between the two ends. Germline CDR1 MNHEY, CDR2 SVGAGI. The CDR3: CASRRRTPYEQYF. DNA of the CDR3: TGTGCCAGCAGACGGCGTACGCCGTACGAGCAGTACTTC.

This clonotype was recorded many times. This rearrangement joins TRBV6-1 to TRBJ1-2; 9 nucleotides match TRBD1. CDR1 is MNHNS and CDR2 is SASEGT in the germline V gene. Losses at the gene ends were 5 bases for V and 8 bases for J; bases not matched to a gene: 9. This CDR3 contains 14 residues. CDR3: CASSRRDRADGYTF. CDR3 DNA: TGTGCCAGCAGTCGGAGGGACAGGGCAGACGGCTACACCTTC.

This clonotype was seen ten or more times. The CDR3 coding sequence is TGTGCCAGCAGTTTGACTAGCGGGGGTTACGAGCAGTACTTC. This sequence encodes CASSLTSGGYEQYF. V and J are TRBV28 and TRBJ2-7, with TRBD2 matching 12 bases. V lost 3 bases to trimming and J lost 4 bases; unmatched junction nucleotides: 1. The germline V gene has CDR1 MDHEN and CDR2 SYDVKM. The CDR3 has 14 amino acids. Looking up the rest from reference TRBV28 and TRBJ2-7 gives the full variable domain: DVKVTQSSRYLVKRTGEKVFLECVQDMDHENMFWYRQDPGLGLRLIYFSYDVKMKEKGDIPEGYSVSREKKERFSLILESASTNQTSMYLCASSLTSGGYEQYFGPGTRLTVT.

This clonotype was seen repeatedly, ten times or more. This chain joins TRBV6-1 and TRBJ1-4; no reliable D call. V lost 6 bases and J 5 bases, leaving 19 bases between the germline ends. The germline CDR1 and CDR2 sequences are MNHNS and SASEGT. CDR3 length equals 16 residues. CDR3 sequence: CASRVRQFEGNEKLFF. The CDR3 nucleotides are TGTGCCAGCAGAGTAAGACAATTCGAGGGAAATGAAAAACTGTTTTTT.

This clonotype was counted ten times or more. The rearrangement uses TRBV29-1 and TRBJ2-7; TRBD1 aligns across 8 bases. The V and J ends lost 0 bases and 2 bases, in that order; junction bases with no gene match: 6. Germline V CDR1 and CDR2: SQVTM, ANQGSEA. This CDR3 contains 15 residues. As DNA, the CDR3 is TGCAGCGTTGAAGATCAGACAGGGGAGGCCTACGAGCAGTACTTC. Encoded protein: CSVEDQTGEAYEQYF.

The sample holds many counts of this clonotype. This chain uses TRBV6-1 with TRBJ1-5; no firm D call. Germline V gene lookup returns CDR1 MNHNS and CDR2 SASEGT. The length of the CDR3 is 15 residues. V shed 7 bases and J shed 4 bases, with 17 bases lying between them. In DNA, the CDR3 is TGTGCCAGCACTCCAAGACTATCAGCGAATCAGCCCCAGCATTTT. This codes for CASTPRLSANQPQHF.

This clonotype was counted ten times or more. The chain carries TRBV7-3 and TRBJ2-1; D call uncertain. The V gene's germline CDR1 is SGHTA and CDR2 FQGTGA. The CDR3 has 15 amino acids. V lost 3 bases and J 3 bases, leaving 12 bases between the germline ends. In DNA form, the CDR3 reads TGTGCCAGCAGCTTGTCCGGCGCTAGCTACAATGAGCAGTTCTTC. Translation gives CASSLSGASYNEQFF. The full variable domain, its missing parts supplied by reference TRBV7-3 and TRBJ2-1, is GAGVSQTPSNKVTEKGKYVELRCDPISGHTALYWYRQSLGQGPEFLIYFQGTGAADDSGLPNDRFFAVRPEGSVSTLKIQRTERGDSAVYLCASSLSGASYNEQFFGPGTRLTVL.

This clonotype has a count of ten or more. CDR3: CASTGGGESGEQFF. As DNA, the CDR3 is TGTGCCAGCACTGGCGGGGGAGAATCGGGTGAGCAGTTCTTC. The rearrangement links TRBV6-2 or TRBV6-3 to TRBJ2-1; 7 bases align to TRBD2. V dropped 7 bases and J dropped 9; count of bases not matched to a gene: 12. The germline V gene encodes CDR1 MNHEY and CDR2 SVGEGT. The CDR3 loop spans 14 amino acids.

The sample holds many counts of this clonotype. CDR3 in amino acids: CASSYFGAAKNIQYF. The DNA of the CDR3 is TGTGCCAGCAGTTATTTCGGAGCTGCCAAAAACATTCAGTACTTC. The chain couples TRBV12-3 or TRBV12-4 to TRBJ2-4; D remains ambiguous. V dropped 4 bases and J dropped 1 base, with 11 bases sitting between them. This CDR3 is 15 amino acids long.

This clonotype was seen ten or more times. This rearrangement joins TRBV20-1 to TRBJ2-5; D not certain. The germline V and J ends were trimmed by 3 bases and 3 bases, with 5 bases remaining between them. This CDR3 has 11 residues. Germline V CDR1 and CDR2: DFQATT, SNEGSKA (reference sequence). Here the CDR3 DNA reads TGCAGTGCTAGGAGTGAAGAGACCCAGTACTTC. Translating it yields CSARSEETQYF.

The genes are TRBV12-3 or TRBV12-4 and TRBJ1-2, with 7 bases aligning to TRBD1. Losses at the gene ends were 9 bases for V and 0 bases for J; bases not matched to a gene: 4. The CDR3 contains 13 residues. The CDR3 DNA sequence: TGTGCCAGTGGGGACAGACCTAACTATGGCTACACCTTC. Its protein is CASGDRPNYGYTF.

This clonotype was recorded at least ten times. The rearrangement uses TRBV23-1 and TRBJ2-5; 8 nucleotides align to TRBD1. TRBV23-1 has ORF status, its function being uncertain. V was pared by 0 bases and J by 4 bases, with 16 bases of the junction left unmatched. This CDR3 is 19 amino acids long. The CDR3 DNA sequence: TGCGCCAGCAGTCAATCGACAGGGGCAACTCAGTTGAGAGGAGAGACCCAGTACTTC. Its translation is CASSQSTGATQLRGETQYF.